This T cell receptor (beta chain) was obtained from a study of blood T cell repertoires in COVID-19. Study information: Sites in the United States, Italy and Spain provided acute and convalescent COVID-19 samples. Sample material is recorded as cDNA or gDNA derived from T cells, B-cell-depleted T cells, or PBMCs.

Germline loops: CDR1 GTSNPN, CDR2 SVGIG (reference sequence). Trimming took 5 bases from V and 6 from J, leaving 10 bases between them. The CDR3 loop spans 11 amino acids. In the source study's methods: Reference gene primer amplification gave nucleated cell count estimates. Clones were sequenced by immunoSEQ multiplex PCR, and TCRdb holds only the in-frame ones, with some missing. V, J and clone size are those of that table, while D and trimming were read from the DNA. The sample contains more than 300,000 clones, 87% of which appear only once. The sequence came from a woman under 40 who had recovered from COVID-19. Specimen: PBMCs or T cells enriched from blood (not recorded which). The chain recombines TRBV30 with TRBJ1-2; D is undetermined. The DNA for the CDR3 is TGTGCCTGGGGGCCGAGGGATGGCTACACCTTC. Amino acids: CAWGPRDGYTF.